A selection of T cell receptor beta chains follows, all from one sample in a study of CD8 T cells in Susac syndrome. One entry per CDR3 protein, called by TCRdb with MiXCR from the immunoSEQ multiplex PCR reads. The sample carries some 150,000 distinct CDR3 sequences, approximately 95% recorded once. Sequences were obtained from CD4+ T cells from PBMCs. These receptors were collected from a human donor in good health. Each CDR3 is given with its conserved first and last residue. D genes are given only for firm matches. For some rows the clone size is stated as once, few or many, or as a class when expanded; others skip it.

cdr3_aa: CASSRRDTTFNEQFF
cdr3_nt: TGTGCCAGCAGCCGGCGGGACACCACATTCAATGAGCAGTTCTTC
v_call: TRBV13
d_call: NA
clone_size: once
j_call: TRBJ2-1

cdr3_aa: CASSIRPLASGRNEQFF
cdr3_nt: TGTGCCAGTAGCATAAGGCCCTTGGCTAGCGGGAGGAATGAGCAGTTCTTC
v_call: TRBV19
d_call: TRBD2
clone_size: NA
j_call: TRBJ2-1

cdr3_aa: CASSVEDRGQIYGYTF
cdr3_nt: TGTGCCAGCAGTGTCGAGGACAGGGGGCAGATCTATGGCTACACCTTC
v_call: TRBV2
d_call: TRBD1
clone_size: NA
j_call: TRBJ1-2

cdr3_aa: CASSLRQGKEQFF
cdr3_nt: TGTGCCAGCAGTTTAAGGCAGGGGAAGGAGCAGTTCTTC
v_call: TRBV12-3/TRBV12-4
d_call: NA
clone_size: NA
j_call: TRBJ2-1

cdr3_aa: CASSPAGGLKNEQFF
cdr3_nt: TGTGCCAGCAGCCCCGCGGGAGGTTTAAAGAATGAGCAGTTCTTC
v_call: TRBV5-4
d_call: TRBD2
clone_size: NA
j_call: TRBJ2-1

cdr3_aa: CASSGVGHSIGGSPLHF
cdr3_nt: TGTGCCAGCAGTGGAGTAGGCCACTCGATCGGCGGTTCACCCCTCCACTTT
v_call: TRBV2
d_call: NA
clone_size: NA
j_call: TRBJ1-6

cdr3_aa: CASSQWNTEAFF
cdr3_nt: TGTGCCAGCAGCCAGTGGAACACTGAAGCTTTCTTT
v_call: TRBV3-1
d_call: NA
clone_size: NA
j_call: TRBJ1-1

cdr3_aa: CASSDKGKQYF
cdr3_nt: TGTGCCAGCAGTGATAAAGGAAAGCAGTACTTC
v_call: TRBV25-1
d_call: NA
clone_size: NA
j_call: TRBJ2-7

cdr3_aa: CASSLGGVTANTEAFF
cdr3_nt: TGCGCCAGCAGCTTGGGGGGGGTGACAGCGAACACTGAAGCTTTCTTT
v_call: TRBV5-1
d_call: NA
clone_size: NA
j_call: TRBJ1-1

cdr3_aa: CAISEFGGTEAFF
cdr3_nt: TGTGCCATCAGTGAGTTCGGGGGCACTGAAGCTTTCTTT
v_call: TRBV10-3
d_call: NA
clone_size: NA
j_call: TRBJ1-1

cdr3_aa: CASSLDHLAGAYEQYF
cdr3_nt: TGTGCCAGCAGCTTAGATCACCTAGCGGGAGCCTACGAGCAGTACTTC
v_call: TRBV11-2
d_call: TRBD2
clone_size: NA
j_call: TRBJ2-7

cdr3_aa: CASSDQGRDTQYF
cdr3_nt: TGTGCCAGCAGTGACCAGGGACGGGATACGCAGTATTTT
v_call: TRBV2
d_call: NA
clone_size: NA
j_call: TRBJ2-3

cdr3_aa: CSARSTGQGDYGYTF
cdr3_nt: TGCAGTGCTAGATCGACTGGACAGGGTGACTATGGCTACACCTTC
v_call: TRBV20-1
d_call: TRBD1
clone_size: once
j_call: TRBJ1-2

cdr3_aa: CASSLFPGPKSYNEQFF
cdr3_nt: TGTGCCAGCAGCTTATTTCCAGGGCCGAAGTCCTACAATGAGCAGTTCTTC
v_call: TRBV7-2
d_call: NA
clone_size: NA
j_call: TRBJ2-1

cdr3_aa: CSVVARRESPYEQYF
cdr3_nt: TGCAGTGTCGTAGCGAGGCGGGAGTCACCCTACGAGCAGTACTTC
v_call: TRBV20-1
d_call: TRBD2
clone_size: NA
j_call: TRBJ2-7

cdr3_aa: CASEVNSRSNQPQHF
cdr3_nt: TGTGCCAGCGAAGTTAACAGTAGAAGCAATCAGCCCCAGCATTTT
v_call: TRBV2
d_call: NA
clone_size: NA
j_call: TRBJ1-5

cdr3_aa: CASSLTARVQPQHF
cdr3_nt: TGTGCCAGCAGCCTCACCGCCAGGGTCCAGCCCCAGCATTTT
v_call: TRBV7-9
d_call: NA
clone_size: NA
j_call: TRBJ1-5

cdr3_aa: CASSSASGFTDTQYF
cdr3_nt: TGTGCCAGCAGTTCGGCTAGCGGATTCACAGATACGCAGTATTTT
v_call: TRBV27
d_call: TRBD2
clone_size: NA
j_call: TRBJ2-3

cdr3_aa: CASSLAGVSYEQYF
cdr3_nt: TGTGCCAGCAGCTTAGCGGGGGTCTCCTACGAGCAGTACTTC
v_call: TRBV7-2
d_call: NA
clone_size: few
j_call: TRBJ2-7

cdr3_aa: CSARVWGNGADTQYF
cdr3_nt: TGCAGTGCTAGAGTTTGGGGGAACGGGGCAGATACGCAGTATTTT
v_call: TRBV20-1
d_call: NA
clone_size: NA
j_call: TRBJ2-3

cdr3_aa: CASSLVTPANEQFF
cdr3_nt: TGTGCCAGCAGCTTAGTAACTCCGGCAAATGAGCAGTTCTTC
v_call: TRBV7-9
d_call: NA
clone_size: NA
j_call: TRBJ2-1

cdr3_aa: CASSSTGGTQYF
cdr3_nt: TGTGCCAGCAGTTCTACAGGGGGAACCCAGTACTTC
v_call: TRBV7-9
d_call: TRBD1
clone_size: NA
j_call: TRBJ2-5

cdr3_aa: CASRGRSRGTDTQYF
cdr3_nt: TGTGCCAGCAGGGGGCGGAGCAGGGGCACAGATACGCAGTATTTT
v_call: TRBV2
d_call: NA
clone_size: NA
j_call: TRBJ2-3

cdr3_aa: CSVRDRNNYGYTF
cdr3_nt: TGCAGTGTCAGAGACAGAAACAACTATGGCTACACCTTC
v_call: TRBV20-1
d_call: NA
clone_size: NA
j_call: TRBJ1-2

cdr3_aa: CATSASQGAHGYTF
cdr3_nt: TGTGCCACCAGCGCCTCTCAGGGGGCGCATGGCTACACCTTC
v_call: TRBV15
d_call: TRBD1
clone_size: NA
j_call: TRBJ1-2

cdr3_aa: CASRAGIGTEYNQPQHF
cdr3_nt: TGTGCAAGTCGCGCTGGTATCGGGACAGAGTACAATCAGCCCCAGCATTTT
v_call: TRBV12-2
d_call: NA
clone_size: NA
j_call: TRBJ1-5

cdr3_aa: CASSLQQDTQYF
cdr3_nt: TGTGCCAGCAGCCTCCAACAAGATACGCAGTATTTT
v_call: TRBV7-2
d_call: NA
clone_size: few
j_call: TRBJ2-3

cdr3_aa: CASSAAWQLDTEAFF
cdr3_nt: TGTGCCAGCAGCGCCGCGTGGCAGTTGGACACTGAAGCTTTCTTT
v_call: TRBV9
d_call: NA
clone_size: NA
j_call: TRBJ1-1

cdr3_aa: CAGGTARYGYTF
cdr3_nt: TGTGCCGGAGGGACGGCACGCTATGGCTACACCTTC
v_call: TRBV5-4
d_call: NA
clone_size: once
j_call: TRBJ1-2

cdr3_aa: CASTTSVSTDTQYF
cdr3_nt: TGTGCCAGCACTACTAGCGTTAGCACAGATACGCAGTATTTT
v_call: TRBV28
d_call: TRBD2
clone_size: NA
j_call: TRBJ2-3

cdr3_aa: CASSLKGRETQYF
cdr3_nt: TGTGCCAGCAGTCTCAAGGGGCGAGAGACCCAGTACTTC
v_call: TRBV27
d_call: NA
clone_size: NA
j_call: TRBJ2-5

cdr3_aa: CASGHLGNTIYF
cdr3_nt: TGTGCCAGCGGACACCTTGGAAACACCATATATTTT
v_call: TRBV6-1
d_call: NA
clone_size: NA
j_call: TRBJ1-3

cdr3_aa: CASSIGGRAYNEQFF
cdr3_nt: TGTGCCAGCAGCATCGGCGGGAGGGCCTACAATGAGCAGTTCTTC
v_call: TRBV7-9
d_call: TRBD2
clone_size: NA
j_call: TRBJ2-1

cdr3_aa: CASSSEGKASGVYGYTF
cdr3_nt: TGTGCCAGCAGCTCCGAAGGGAAGGCGTCAGGGGTCTATGGCTACACCTTC
v_call: TRBV13
d_call: NA
clone_size: NA
j_call: TRBJ1-2

cdr3_aa: CASSSYGSTTNEKLFF
cdr3_nt: TGTGCCAGCAGCTCTTACGGATCCACGACTAATGAAAAACTGTTTTTT
v_call: TRBV5-6
d_call: NA
clone_size: NA
j_call: TRBJ1-4

cdr3_aa: CASSPTNSNQPQHF
cdr3_nt: TGTGCCAGCAGCCCTACTAATAGCAATCAGCCCCAGCATTTT
v_call: TRBV6-2/TRBV6-3
d_call: NA
clone_size: once
j_call: TRBJ1-5

cdr3_aa: CATSDRSTWTAGANVLTF
cdr3_nt: TGTGCCACCAGTGATCGATCGACCTGGACAGCTGGGGCCAACGTCCTGACTTTC
v_call: TRBV24-1
d_call: NA
clone_size: once
j_call: TRBJ2-6

cdr3_aa: CASSPGGTANTGELFF
cdr3_nt: TGCGCCAGCAGCCCCGGTGGGACAGCGAACACCGGGGAGCTGTTTTTT
v_call: TRBV5-1
d_call: TRBD1
clone_size: NA
j_call: TRBJ2-2

cdr3_aa: CASSLRTSKAGELFF
cdr3_nt: TGCGCCAGCAGCTTACGGACGAGTAAGGCCGGGGAGCTGTTTTTT
v_call: TRBV5-1
d_call: NA
clone_size: NA
j_call: TRBJ2-2

cdr3_aa: CASSTGTGWGDTQYF
cdr3_nt: TGTGCCAGCAGCACCGGGACAGGGTGGGGAGATACGCAGTATTTT
v_call: TRBV11-2
d_call: TRBD1
clone_size: NA
j_call: TRBJ2-3

cdr3_aa: CSARGQGLYEQYF
cdr3_nt: TGCAGTGCTAGAGGACAGGGTCTCTACGAGCAGTACTTC
v_call: TRBV20-1
d_call: TRBD1
clone_size: NA
j_call: TRBJ2-7

cdr3_aa: CSSIQGGQGSYNEQFF
cdr3_nt: TGCAGTTCGATTCAGGGGGGTCAGGGCTCCTACAATGAGCAGTTCTTC
v_call: TRBV20-1
d_call: NA
clone_size: NA
j_call: TRBJ2-1

cdr3_aa: CASQRETGANVLTF
cdr3_nt: TGTGCCAGCCAACGAGAAACTGGGGCCAACGTCCTGACTTTC
v_call: TRBV12-3/TRBV12-4
d_call: NA
clone_size: NA
j_call: TRBJ2-6

cdr3_aa: CASSHSYEQYF
cdr3_nt: TGTGCCAGCAGTCACTCCTACGAGCAGTACTTC
v_call: TRBV12-3/TRBV12-4
d_call: NA
clone_size: NA
j_call: TRBJ2-7

cdr3_aa: CASSPQTGDYGYTF
cdr3_nt: TGTGCCAGCAGCCCCCAGACAGGGGACTATGGCTACACCTTC
v_call: TRBV9
d_call: TRBD1
clone_size: NA
j_call: TRBJ1-2

cdr3_aa: CASSLEIAAYEQYF
cdr3_nt: TGCGCCAGCAGCTTGGAAATAGCGGCCTACGAGCAGTACTTC
v_call: TRBV5-1
d_call: NA
clone_size: NA
j_call: TRBJ2-7

cdr3_aa: CASSSRGAHTEAFF
cdr3_nt: TGTGCCAGCAGTTCACGGGGGGCCCACACTGAAGCTTTCTTT
v_call: TRBV27
d_call: NA
clone_size: NA
j_call: TRBJ1-1

cdr3_aa: CASSFGMVRTSEQFF
cdr3_nt: TGTGCCAGCAGCTTTGGTATGGTTCGGACTTCTGAGCAGTTCTTC
v_call: TRBV7-3
d_call: NA
clone_size: NA
j_call: TRBJ2-1